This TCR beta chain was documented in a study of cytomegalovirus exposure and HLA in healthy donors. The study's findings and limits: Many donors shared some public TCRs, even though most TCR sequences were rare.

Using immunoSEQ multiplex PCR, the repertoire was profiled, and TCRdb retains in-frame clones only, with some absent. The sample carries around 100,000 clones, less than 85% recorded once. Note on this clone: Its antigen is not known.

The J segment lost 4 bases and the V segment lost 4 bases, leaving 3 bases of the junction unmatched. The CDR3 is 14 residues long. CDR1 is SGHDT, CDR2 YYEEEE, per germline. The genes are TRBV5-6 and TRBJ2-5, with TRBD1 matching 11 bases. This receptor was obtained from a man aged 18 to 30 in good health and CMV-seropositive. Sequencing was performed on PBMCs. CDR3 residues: CASSRGQGGETQYF. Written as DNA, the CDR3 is TGTGCCAGCAGCCGGGGACAGGGGGGAGAGACCCAGTACTTC. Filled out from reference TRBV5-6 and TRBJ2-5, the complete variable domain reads DAGVTQSPTHLIKTRGQQVTLRCSPKSGHDTVSWYQQALGQGPQFIFQYYEEEERQRGNFPDRFSGHQFPNYSSELNVNALLLGDSALYLCASSRGQGGETQYFGPGTRLLVL.